The 11 T cell receptor beta chains presented below share a single source sample, sequenced in a study of T-cell memory formation after mild COVID-19. Each CDR3 protein is one row after TCRdb ran MiXCR on the 5' RACE reads. In the table there are 280,000 or so distinct CDR3 sequences, around 8% of which are singletons. The sequencing input was PBMCs or a T cell subset sorted from them (not recorded which). These receptors were obtained from a man aged 18 to 30 who had mild COVID-19 (a few samples of this study predate the infection). Cell type and time point are not known.

This clonotype was counted between two and nine times. The rearrangement links TRBV27 to TRBJ1-5; D remains ambiguous. Germline CDR1 and CDR2: MNHEY and SMNVEV (reference sequence). V shed 0 bases and J shed 6 bases, with 9 bases lying between them. This CDR3 is 14 amino acids long. As DNA, the CDR3 is TGTGCCAGCAGTTTATCGATAAACGTTCAGCCCCAGCATTTT. Residues: CASSLSINVQPQHF.

The J gene is TRBJ1-1, the V gene TRBV6-5; 7 bases agree with TRBD1. From germline, CDR1 is MNHEY and CDR2 SVGAGI. The length of the CDR3 is 15 residues. Trimming cost V 4 bases and J 4 bases; bases outside gene matches: 9. The CDR3 coding sequence is TGTGCCAGCAGTTCCGGCAGGGGGATGGGCACTGAAGCTTTCTTT. The encoded protein is CASSSGRGMGTEAFF.

This clonotype was seen more than once but under ten times. J is TRBJ2-3 and V is TRBV12-3 or TRBV12-4; a weak D match, TRBD2 (6 bases). CDR3 length: 14 amino acids. V was clipped by 3 bases and J by 3 bases, with 10 bases between them. The chain's CDR3 is CASSFIRETDTQYF. CDR3 DNA sequence: TGTGCCAGCAGTTTCATCCGGGAGACAGATACGCAGTATTTT.

This clonotype was detected a few times. V and J are TRBV25-1 and TRBJ1-5; tentatively, D is TRBD1 (6 bases). With 2 bases removed from V and 6 bases from J, the gap between germline ends came to 14 bases. CDR1 MGHDK and CDR2 SYGVNS come from the germline V gene. The CDR3 runs to 15 residues. CDR3 sequence reads: CASSEGGRGGQPQHF. CDR3 nucleotide sequence: TGTGCCAGCAGTGAAGGGGGCCGAGGGGGTCAGCCCCAGCATTTT. The full variable domain, completed using reference TRBV25-1 and TRBJ1-5, is EADIYQTPRYLVIGTGKKITLECSQTMGHDKMYWYQQDPGMELHLIHYSYGVNSTEKGDLSSESTVSRIRTEHFPLTLESARPSHTSQYLCASSEGGRGGQPQHFGDGTRLSIL.

The CDR3 bases are TGTGCCAGCAGCGTGGGTCCTCCGCCCTCTGGGGCCAACGTCCTGACTTTC. This translates into CASSVGPPPSGANVLTF. This sequence joins TRBV5-5 and TRBJ2-6; no firm D call. V dropped 4 bases and J dropped 0 bases, with 14 bases sitting between them. The CDR3 is 17 amino acids. Germline CDR1 is SGHKS and CDR2 is YYEKEE (reference sequence).

V gene TRBV30 combines with J gene TRBJ1-1; no reliable D call. With 7 bases removed from V and 1 base from J, the gap between germline ends came to 16 bases. CDR3 length equals 14 residues. Germline lookup yields CDR1 GTSNPN and CDR2 SVGIG (reference sequence). For the CDR3, the DNA is TGTGCCTCCGTTGACGTTTTGGCGAACACTGAAGCTTTCTTT. It codes for CASVDVLANTEAFF. The whole variable domain, filled in from reference TRBV30 and TRBJ1-1, reads SQTIHQWPATLVQPVGSPLSLECTVEGTSNPNLYWYRQAAGRGLQLLFYSVGIGQISSEVPQNLSASRPQDRQFILSSKKLLLSDSGFYLCASVDVLANTEAFFGQGTRLTVV.

Only a few counts were recorded for this clonotype. This chain uses TRBV4-1 with TRBJ2-7; a weak D match, TRBD2 (5 bases). The CDR3 contains 15 residues. Germline CDR1 reads MGHRA; CDR2 reads YSYEKL. With 1 base removed from V and 2 bases from J, the gap between germline ends came to 12 bases. The CDR3 nucleotides read TGCGCCAGCAGCCAAGGACGGGAAGCGGCCTACGAGCAGTACTTC. Its translation: CASSQGREAAYEQYF.

This clonotype appeared a few times. The CDR3 loop reads CASSLAWGLDWDTGELFF. CDR3 DNA: TGTGCCAGCAGCTTAGCGTGGGGACTAGATTGGGACACCGGGGAGCTGTTTTTT. V is TRBV7-8 and J is TRBJ2-2; 8 positions agree with TRBD2. J gave up 3 bases and V 0 bases, and 9 bases lay outside the gene matches. Germline V gives CDR1 SGHVS, CDR2 FQNEAQ. This CDR3 is 18 amino acids long.

V and J are TRBV18 and TRBJ1-2; 9 bases are shared with TRBD1. The CDR3 loop spans 15 amino acids. CDR1 is KGHSH and CDR2 is LQKENI in the germline V gene. V trimming: 3 bases; J trimming: 7 bases; junction bases outside the gene matches: 9. Here the CDR3 DNA reads TGTGCCAGCTCACCCGAGGATGGGACAGGGAGTGGCTACACCTTC. It codes for CASSPEDGTGSGYTF.

The chain has TRBV5-1 and TRBJ2-1, with a possible D match to TRBD1 (6 bases). V was pared by 4 bases and J by 9 bases, with 17 bases between. The CDR3 extends over 14 amino acids. Germline V gene lookup returns CDR1 SGHRS and CDR2 YFSETQ. Here the CDR3 DNA reads TGCGCCAGCAGCACCGATCGGGACATTTCTGAGCAGTTCTTC. Amino acid sequence: CASSTDRDISEQFF.

This clonotype was found a few times. The V call is TRBV6-5, the J call TRBJ2-3; D remains unclear. The V end was cut by 0 bases, the J end by 1 base, with 5 bases between. Germline V CDR1 and CDR2: MNHEY, SVGAGI. This CDR3 comprises 14 residues. The CDR3 sequence is CASSYSRGTDTQYF. The CDR3 nucleotides read TGTGCCAGCAGTTACTCACGGGGCACAGATACGCAGTATTTT.